The 14 T cell receptor beta chains presented below share a single source sample, sequenced in a study of blood T cell repertoires in COVID-19. Measured with immunoSEQ multiplex PCR; TCRdb has only the in-frame clones, and not every one. In the table there are about 150,000 clones, around 84% of which are singletons. Sequenced input: PBMCs or T cells enriched from blood (not recorded which). The receptors were sampled from a woman aged 45-60 years who had recovered from COVID-19.

The J gene is TRBJ2-3, the V gene TRBV5-1; the D gene is possibly TRBD2 (5 bases). V was shortened by 2 bases and J by 6 bases, with 13 bases between the two germline ends. The CDR3 extends over 14 amino acids. Germline V lookup: CDR1 SGHRS, CDR2 YFSETQ. CDR3 bases: TGCGCCAGCAGCTTCACTAGTGGTGCCGATACGCAGTATTTT. Translating it yields CASSFTSGADTQYF.

The chain employs TRBV11-2 and TRBJ2-7; TRBD2 matches 8 bases. CDR3 length equals 15 residues. Losses at the gene ends were 3 bases for V and 2 bases for J; bases not matched to a gene: 6. Germline V gene lookup returns CDR1 SGHAT and CDR2 FQNNGV. The CDR3 is CASSLGSGTTYEQYF. The CDR3 DNA reads TGTGCCAGCAGCTTGGGTAGCGGGACTACCTACGAGCAGTACTTC. Full variable domain (rest looked up from reference TRBV11-2 and TRBJ2-7): EAGVAQSPRYKIIEKRQSVAFWCNPISGHATLYWYQQILGQGPKLLIQFQNNGVVDDSQLPKDRFSAERLKGVDSTLKIQPAKLEDSAVYLCASSLGSGTTYEQYFGPGTRLTVT.

The chain joins TRBV21-1 to TRBJ1-1; the DNA was not compared with TRBD1, the D call given in the table. TRBV21-1 represents a pseudogene. The CDR3 is 17 amino acids. In DNA form, the CDR3 reads TGTGCCAGCAGCAAAGTTGGTAGGGGGCGAGGGGACACTGAAGCTTTCTTT. Its protein product is CASSKVGRGRGDTEAFF.

The CDR3 coding sequence is TGTGCCAGCAGCTATCGGACAGGGGTAACCTACGAGCAGTACTTC. This sequence encodes CASSYRTGVTYEQYF. The chain uses TRBV7-9 and TRBJ2-7, with 9 bases fitting TRBD1. The CDR3 loop spans 15 amino acids. CDR1 is SEHNR, CDR2 FQNEAQ, per germline (reference sequence). Germline trimming cut 4 bases from V and 2 bases from J; bases unmatched to any gene: 6.

The rearrangement links TRBV15 to TRBJ2-3; 8 nucleotides agree with TRBD2. The germline gives CDR1 LNHNV, CDR2 YYDKDF (reference sequence). The CDR3 is 14 amino acids. V lost 4 bases to trimming and J lost 2 bases; unmatched junction nucleotides: 2. The CDR3 nucleotides are TGTGCCACCAGCAAGCGGGGGTCCACAGATACGCAGTATTTT. This sequence encodes CATSKRGSTDTQYF.

V and J are TRBV9 and TRBJ1-1; the D gene is possibly TRBD1 (5 bases). This CDR3 is built from 14 residues. V shed 3 bases and J shed 5 bases, with 14 bases lying between them. Germline V gene data show CDR1 as SGDLS and CDR2 as YYNGEE. CDR3 bases: TGTGCCAGCAGCGGGGAAGGGGCGGGAACTGAAGCTTTCTTT. Its translation: CASSGEGAGTEAFF.

This sequence joins TRBV21-1 and TRBJ2-3; the table's D call, TRBD1, has no DNA check behind it. TRBV21-1 is noted as a pseudogene. The CDR3 consists of 15 residues. CDR3 in amino acids: CASSKWDRGRDTQYF. Written as DNA, the CDR3 is TGTGCCAGCAGCAAATGGGACAGGGGGCGAGATACGCAGTATTTT.

V gene TRBV2 combines with J gene TRBJ2-7; tentative D call: TRBD2 (5 bases). CDR3 length: 13 residues. V dropped 7 bases and J dropped 3 bases, with 13 bases sitting between them. Germline assignment: CDR1 SNHLY and CDR2 FYNNEI. The CDR3: CASNPEGVYEQYF. CDR3 coding DNA: TGTGCCAGCAACCCCGAGGGAGTCTACGAGCAGTACTTC.

CDR3 in amino acids: CASSQWALMNSPLHF. The CDR3 DNA reads TGTGCCAGCAGCCAATGGGCCTTAATGAATTCACCCCTCCACTTT. The J gene is TRBJ1-6, the V gene TRBV3-1 (or the pseudogene TRBV3-2); D is uncertain. CDR3 size: 15 residues. Trimming removed 2 bases at V and 7 bases at J, with 12 bases between. Germline loops: CDR1 LGHDT, CDR2 YNNKEL (reference sequence).

V and J are TRBV28 and TRBJ1-2, with D possibly TRBD1 on 6 matching bases. Trimming removed 6 bases at V and 6 bases at J, with 11 bases between. CDR1 and CDR2 (germline): MDHEN, SYDVKM. The CDR3 length is 12 residues. The CDR3 nucleotides are TGTGCCAGCAGCACCCAGGGGCATGGCTACACCTTC. Amino acids: CASSTQGHGYTF.

The chain links TRBV6-2 or TRBV6-3 to TRBJ2-1; maybe TRBD2 (6 bases). V lost 1 base and J 7 bases, leaving 23 bases between the germline ends. CDR1 is MNHEY, CDR2 SVGEGT, per germline. CDR3 length: 18 amino acids. The CDR3 here is CASSYLGSTGLTSNEQFF. In DNA form, the CDR3 reads TGTGCCAGCAGTTACTTGGGATCCACGGGACTCACTAGTAATGAGCAGTTCTTC.

This clone was recorded only once. This chain links TRBV7-2 with TRBJ2-2, with 7 bases that match TRBD2. The CDR3 spans 16 residues. V was pared by 3 bases and J by 1 base, with 5 bases of the junction left unmatched. From germline, CDR1 is SGHTA and CDR2 FQGNSA. The CDR3 nucleotides are TGTGCCAGCAGCTTTGAGACTAGCAGGAACACCGGGGAGCTGTTTTTT. This encodes CASSFETSRNTGELFF.

The chain employs TRBV6-5 and TRBJ2-1; D may be TRBD2 (6 bases). Germline V lookup: CDR1 MNHEY, CDR2 SVGAGI. Between the trimmed V and J ends, which lost 7 bases and 6 bases, there was a span of 13 bases. The CDR3 length is 13 residues. The CDR3 is CASTKGRGNEQFF. CDR3 coding DNA: TGTGCCAGCACTAAGGGGCGGGGCAATGAGCAGTTCTTC.

The J gene is TRBJ1-5, the V gene TRBV28; possible D gene TRBD1, 5 bases. Per the germline V gene, CDR1 is MDHEN and CDR2 is SYDVKM. V was cut by 6 bases and J by 6 bases, with 21 bases left in between. The CDR3 has 16 residues. CDR3 nucleotides: TGTGCCAGCAGCAGTCAAGGTGTGGGGGGGGGTCAGCCCCAGCATTTT. Protein sequence: CASSSQGVGGGQPQHF. Based on the CDR3 plus reference TRBV28 and TRBJ1-5, the full variable domain is DVKVTQSSRYLVKRTGEKVFLECVQDMDHENMFWYRQDPGLGLRLIYFSYDVKMKEKGDIPEGYSVSREKKERFSLILESASTNQTSMYLCASSSQGVGGGQPQHFGDGTRLSIL.